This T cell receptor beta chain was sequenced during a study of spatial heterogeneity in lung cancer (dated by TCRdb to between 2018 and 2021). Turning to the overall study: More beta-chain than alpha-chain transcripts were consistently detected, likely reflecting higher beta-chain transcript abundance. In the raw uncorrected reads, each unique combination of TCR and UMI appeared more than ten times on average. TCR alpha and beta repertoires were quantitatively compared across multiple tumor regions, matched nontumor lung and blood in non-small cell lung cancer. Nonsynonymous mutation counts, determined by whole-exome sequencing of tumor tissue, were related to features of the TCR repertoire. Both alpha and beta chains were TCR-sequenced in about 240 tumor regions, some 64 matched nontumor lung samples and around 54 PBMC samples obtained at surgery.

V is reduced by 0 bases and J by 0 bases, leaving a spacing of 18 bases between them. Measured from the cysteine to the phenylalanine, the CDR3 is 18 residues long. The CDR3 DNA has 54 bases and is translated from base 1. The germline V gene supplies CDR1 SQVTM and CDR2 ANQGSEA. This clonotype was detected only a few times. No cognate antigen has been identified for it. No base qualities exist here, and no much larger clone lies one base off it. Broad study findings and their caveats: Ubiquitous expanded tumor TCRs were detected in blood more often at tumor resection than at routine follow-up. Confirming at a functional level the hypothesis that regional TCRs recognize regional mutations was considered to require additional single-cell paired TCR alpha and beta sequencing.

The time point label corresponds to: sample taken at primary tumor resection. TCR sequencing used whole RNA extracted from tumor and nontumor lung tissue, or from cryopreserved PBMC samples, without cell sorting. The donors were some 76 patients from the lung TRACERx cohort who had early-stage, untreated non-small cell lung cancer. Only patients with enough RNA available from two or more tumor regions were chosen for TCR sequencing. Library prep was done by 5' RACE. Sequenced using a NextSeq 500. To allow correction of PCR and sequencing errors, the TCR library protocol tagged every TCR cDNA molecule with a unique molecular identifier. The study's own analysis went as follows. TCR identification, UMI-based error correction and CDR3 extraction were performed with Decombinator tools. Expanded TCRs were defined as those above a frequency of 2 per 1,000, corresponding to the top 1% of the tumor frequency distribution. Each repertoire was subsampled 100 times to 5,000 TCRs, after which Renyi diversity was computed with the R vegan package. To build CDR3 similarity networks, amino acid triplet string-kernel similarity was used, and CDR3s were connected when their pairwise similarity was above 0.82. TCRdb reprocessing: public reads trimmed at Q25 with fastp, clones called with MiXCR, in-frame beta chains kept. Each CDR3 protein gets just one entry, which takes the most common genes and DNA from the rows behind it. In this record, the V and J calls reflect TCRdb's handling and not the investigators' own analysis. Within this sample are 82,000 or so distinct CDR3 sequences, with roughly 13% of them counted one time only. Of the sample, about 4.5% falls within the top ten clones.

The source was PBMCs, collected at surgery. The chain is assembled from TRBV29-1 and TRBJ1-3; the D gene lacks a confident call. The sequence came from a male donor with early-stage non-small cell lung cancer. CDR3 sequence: CSVEEGVEGRSSGNTIYF. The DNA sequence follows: TGCAGCGTTGAAGAAGGTGTAGAAGGCCGGAGCTCTGGAAACACCATATATTTT. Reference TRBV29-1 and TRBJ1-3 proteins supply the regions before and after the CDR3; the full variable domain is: SAVISQKPSRDICQRGTSLTIQCQVDSQVTMMFWYRQQPGQSLTLIATANQGSEATYESGFVIDKFPISRPNLTFSTLTVSNMSPEDSSIYLCSVEEGVEGRSSGNTIYFGEGSWLTVV.